This paragraph covers one T cell receptor (beta chain) sequence. Its antigen is as yet unknown. The method was immunoSEQ multiplex PCR; TCRdb's version includes in-frame clones alone and lacks a portion of them. The top ten hold approximately 22% of the sample, which has 55,000 to 65,000 clones, approximately 90% seen once. The source of the sample is a study of T cells in localized non-small cell lung cancer. General study points: Uninvolved adjacent lung had more T cell clonality than any other tissue, topping tumor. The tumor had only one region sequenced, so heterogeneity remains possible.

The clonotype originates from a man between 40 and 69 years old with stage I squamous cell lung carcinoma. The sample in question was peripheral blood, obtained before any cancer treatment.

The CDR3 DNA reads TGTGCCAGCACCCGACTAGCGATAGGCGGGGAGCTGTTTTTT. It specifies CASTRLAIGGELFF. V usage is TRBV5-8 and J usage is TRBJ2-2, with TRBD2 identical over 8 bases. V shed 6 bases and J 7 bases; nucleotides not matched to a gene: 8. Per the germline V gene, CDR1 is SGHTS and CDR2 is YDEGEE. The CDR3 runs to 14 residues.